What follows are 16 T cell receptor beta chains derived from one specimen sequenced in a study of blood T cell repertoires in COVID-19. This table comes from immunoSEQ multiplex PCR, and its TCRdb copy is limited to in-frame clones, with some not included. This table has approximately 150,000 clones, roughly nine tenths appearing once. The sample consisted of peripheral blood. These receptors were collected from a woman in her seventies with acute or convalescent COVID-19.

This chain uses TRBV2 with TRBJ2-1; 7 bases are a match to TRBD2. Trimming cost V 6 bases and J 4 bases; bases outside gene matches: 12. Germline lookup yields CDR1 SNHLY and CDR2 FYNNEI. The CDR3 is 16 residues long. DNA for the CDR3: TGTGCCAGCAGGGCGGGGACTACTCAGGCTTACAATGAGCAGTTCTTC. Its protein is CASRAGTTQAYNEQFF.

This clone was observed once. The chain joins TRBV4-3 to TRBJ1-1; 8 nucleotides align to TRBD1. The CDR3 covers 12 residues. Germline V gene sequence: CDR1 LGHNA, CDR2 YSLEER. Germline trimming cut 8 bases from V and 12 bases from J; bases unmatched to any gene: 11. The DNA of the CDR3 is TGCGCCAGCGGTTACTCAGGGGGCGAGACTTTCTTT. Translated: CASGYSGGETFF.

The V gene is TRBV6-5, the J gene TRBJ1-6; 9 nucleotides agree with TRBD1. CDR1 and CDR2 from the germline V gene are MNHEY and SVGAGI. J lost 10 bases, V lost 6 bases, and 4 bases had no gene match. The CDR3 is 13 amino acids. The CDR3 DNA follows: TGTGCCAGCAGGGGACAGGGAAGATCACCCCTCCACTTT. It encodes CASRGQGRSPLHF.

This clone was seen a single time. This chain joins TRBV6-1 and TRBJ2-3; TRBD2 aligns across 15 bases. The CDR3 extends over 16 amino acids. Germline assignment: CDR1 MNHNS and CDR2 SASEGT. V gave up 4 bases and J gave up 8 bases; unmatched junction bases: 7. DNA for the CDR3: TGTGCCAGCAGTGCTGGACTAGCGGGGGGGCGGGGTACGCAGTATTTT. Translation: CASSAGLAGGRGTQYF.

This clone occurred a few times. The V gene is TRBV7-2, the J gene TRBJ2-2; 7 bases align to TRBD2. This CDR3 is 15 amino acids long. V shed 1 base and J 9 bases; nucleotides not matched to a gene: 8. Per the germline V gene, CDR1 is SGHTA and CDR2 is FQGNSA. CDR3: CASSLEAGSNRELFF. The CDR3 nucleotides read TGTGCCAGCAGCTTAGAAGCGGGGTCTAACCGGGAGCTGTTTTTT.

In its sample, this clone was seen once. The chain couples TRBV5-1 to TRBJ1-4; 8 bases align to TRBD1. The CDR3 sequence is 18 residues long. Germline V gives CDR1 SGHRS, CDR2 YFSETQ. V dropped 0 bases and J dropped 0; count of bases not matched to a gene: 7. CDR3: CASSLDHTGGATNEKLFF. In DNA form, the CDR3 reads TGCGCCAGCAGCTTGGATCATACAGGGGGGGCAACTAATGAAAAACTGTTTTTT.

This chain uses TRBV4-2 with TRBJ1-5; no clear D. V was cut by 0 bases and J by 5 bases, with 11 bases left in between. The germline CDR1 and CDR2 sequences are LGHNA and YNFKEQ. The CDR3 has 15 residues. The CDR3 coding sequence is TGTGCCAGCAGCCAAGACCGCAGCGCGGATCAGCCCCAGCATTTT. As protein: CASSQDRSADQPQHF.

The rearrangement uses TRBV7-9 and TRBJ2-7, with 9 bases aligning to TRBD1. The ends lost 6 bases at V and 7 bases at J; junction bases unmatched: 7. Germline V CDR1 and CDR2: SEHNR, FQNEAQ (reference sequence). The CDR3 extends over 13 amino acids. CDR3 DNA sequence: TGTGCCAGCAGTCGGGACAGGGTGAGGGAGCAGTACTTC. It yields the protein CASSRDRVREQYF.

CDR3: CASSRPGANYGYTF. The CDR3 DNA reads TGTGCCAGCAGTCGACCAGGGGCTAACTATGGCTACACCTTC. V gene TRBV6-5 combines with J gene TRBJ1-2; D is perhaps TRBD1 (6 bases). V gave up 5 bases and J gave up 0 bases, with 10 bases separating them. CDR3 length: 14 residues. CDR1 MNHEY and CDR2 SVGAGI come from the germline V gene.

The chain carries TRBV6-5 and TRBJ1-1; 7 bases line up with TRBD1. CDR1 is MNHEY, CDR2 SVGAGI, per germline. The CDR3 spans 14 residues. Trimming cost V 6 bases and J 6 bases; bases outside gene matches: 10. DNA of the CDR3: TGTGCCAGCAGCCCACAGGGGCTCCGCTCTGAAGCTTTCTTT. It codes for CASSPQGLRSEAFF.

The chain uses TRBV29-1 and TRBJ2-6; the match to TRBD1 covers 12 bases. Germline V gene lookup returns CDR1 SQVTM and CDR2 ANQGSEA. V trimming: 1 base; J trimming: 3 bases; junction bases outside the gene matches: 7. This CDR3 is 18 amino acids long. The CDR3 region has the DNA TGCAGCGTTGAAGGTTTGGGACAGGGGGCGCGTGGGGCCAACGTCCTGACTTTC. Translated, it gives CSVEGLGQGARGANVLTF.

The chain combines TRBV11-3 with TRBJ2-1, with TRBD2 matching over 9 bases. Germline assignment: CDR1 SGHNT and CDR2 YENEEA. Trimming took 1 base from V and 10 from J; bases not matched to a gene: 2. The CDR3 runs to 13 residues. For the CDR3, the DNA is TGTGCCAGCAGCTTAGTTGGGACTAGCGAGCAGTTCTTC. Translated: CASSLVGTSEQFF.

The chain joins TRBV9 to TRBJ1-4; D is ambiguous. The V end was cut by 5 bases, the J end by 3 bases, with 14 bases between. The CDR3 is 15 amino acids. Germline V gene lookup returns CDR1 SGDLS and CDR2 YYNGEE. DNA of the CDR3: TGTGCCAGCAGTCCAACAGCAGTCGCTAATGAAAAACTGTTTTTT. It specifies CASSPTAVANEKLFF.

The chain uses TRBV27 and TRBJ2-4, with 7 bases lining up with TRBD2. CDR3 length: 16 residues. The germline gives CDR1 MNHEY, CDR2 SMNVEV (reference sequence). J gave up 0 bases and V 2 bases, and 4 bases lay outside the gene matches. The CDR3 loop reads CASSLRRGGAKNIQYF. The CDR3 region has the DNA TGTGCCAGCAGTTTACGTCGCGGGGGAGCCAAAAACATTCAGTACTTC.

The chain is built from TRBV5-1 and TRBJ1-1; D is possibly TRBD1 (6 bases). Germline CDR1 and CDR2: SGHRS and YFSETQ. Deletions cut 4 bases from V and 0 bases from J, with 13 bases between. This CDR3 is 15 amino acids long. CDR3 nucleotides: TGCGCCAGCAGCCCATTCAGGGGTCTGAACACTGAAGCTTTCTTT. The encoded protein is CASSPFRGLNTEAFF.

This clone was found once. This sequence joins TRBV14 and TRBJ1-1; the D is unclear. Trimming removed 4 bases from V and 10 bases from J, with 16 bases in between. The CDR3 spans 13 residues. The germline V gene encodes CDR1 SGHDN and CDR2 FVKESK. The CDR3 spells CASSPGFLPTAFF. In nucleotides, the CDR3 is TGTGCCAGCAGCCCCGGTTTCCTCCCCACAGCTTTCTTT.